This entry concerns a single T cell receptor (beta chain). Its target is unknown. The data derive from a study of naive and memory T cell subsets. The CDR3 sequence is 16 residues long. Trimming at V came to 7 bases and at J to 6 bases, leaving 12 bases not matched to a gene. The germline V gene encodes CDR1 MNHNY and CDR2 SVGAGI (reference sequence). Study conclusions and caveats: Expression changes during T cell differentiation may affect RNA-based TCR counts.

The beta constant-region primer was an equimolar mix of two oligonucleotides covering TRBC1 and TRBC2. One entry per CDR3 protein results from TCRdb running MiXCR on the UMI-ligation and nested PCR reads. The table records more than 25,000 distinct CDR3 sequences, 9.5% to 12% of them present only once. V is TRBV6-6 and J is TRBJ1-6; 7 positions agree with TRBD1. The TCR originated in a human donor in good health. The material sequenced was effector memory CD4+ T cells from blood. The subset here: effector memory, CD45RA- CD27-. CDR3 in amino acids: CASKEQGKDSNSPLHF. In nucleotides, the CDR3 is TGTGCCAGCAAAGAACAGGGGAAGGATTCTAATTCACCCCTCCACTTT.